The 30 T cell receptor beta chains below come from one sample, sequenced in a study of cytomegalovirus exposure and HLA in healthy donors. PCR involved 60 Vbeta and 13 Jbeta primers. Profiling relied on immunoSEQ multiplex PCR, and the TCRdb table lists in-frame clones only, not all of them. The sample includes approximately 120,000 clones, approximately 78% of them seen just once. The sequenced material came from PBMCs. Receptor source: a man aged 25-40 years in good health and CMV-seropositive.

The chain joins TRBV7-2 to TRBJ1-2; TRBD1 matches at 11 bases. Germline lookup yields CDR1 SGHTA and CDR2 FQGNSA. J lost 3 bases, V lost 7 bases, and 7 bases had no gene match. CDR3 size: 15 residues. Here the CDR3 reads CASNPGQGDYYGYTF. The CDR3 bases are TGTGCCAGCAACCCGGGACAGGGGGATTACTATGGCTACACCTTC.

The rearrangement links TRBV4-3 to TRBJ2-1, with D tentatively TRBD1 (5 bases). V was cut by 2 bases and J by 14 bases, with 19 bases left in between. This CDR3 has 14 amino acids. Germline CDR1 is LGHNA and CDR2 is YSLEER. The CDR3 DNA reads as TGCGCCAGCAGCCAATCGGAGTTATCCCCAGGGAAGTTCTTC. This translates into CASSQSELSPGKFF.

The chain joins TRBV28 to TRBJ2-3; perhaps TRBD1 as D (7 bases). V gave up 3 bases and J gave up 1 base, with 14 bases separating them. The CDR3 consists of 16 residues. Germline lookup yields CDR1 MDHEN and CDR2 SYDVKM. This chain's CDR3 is CASSFAQGGRTDTQYF. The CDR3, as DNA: TGTGCCAGCAGTTTTGCCCAGGGGGGCCGCACAGATACGCAGTATTTT.

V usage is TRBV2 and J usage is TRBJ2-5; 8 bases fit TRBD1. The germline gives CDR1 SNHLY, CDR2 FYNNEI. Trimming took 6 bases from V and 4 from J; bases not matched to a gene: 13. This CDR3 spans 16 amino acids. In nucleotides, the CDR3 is TGTGCCAGCAGGGATCGGACAGGGACTTTATTAGAGACCCAGTACTTC. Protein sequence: CASRDRTGTLLETQYF.

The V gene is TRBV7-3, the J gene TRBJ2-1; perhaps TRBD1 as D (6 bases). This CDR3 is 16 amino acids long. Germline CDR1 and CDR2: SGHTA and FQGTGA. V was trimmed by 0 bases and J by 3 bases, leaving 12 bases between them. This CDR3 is CASSLTRTANYNEQFF. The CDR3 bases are TGTGCCAGCAGCTTAACGAGGACAGCCAACTACAATGAGCAGTTCTTC. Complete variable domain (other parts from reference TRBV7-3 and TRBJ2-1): GAGVSQTPSNKVTEKGKYVELRCDPISGHTALYWYRQSLGQGPEFLIYFQGTGAADDSGLPNDRFFAVRPEGSVSTLKIQRTERGDSAVYLCASSLTRTANYNEQFFGPGTRLTVL.

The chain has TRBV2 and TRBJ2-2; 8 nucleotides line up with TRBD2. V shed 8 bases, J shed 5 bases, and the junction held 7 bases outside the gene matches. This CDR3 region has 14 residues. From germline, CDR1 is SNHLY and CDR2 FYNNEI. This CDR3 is CASATGLGTGELFF. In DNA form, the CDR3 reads TGTGCCAGCGCAACGGGACTAGGGACCGGGGAGCTGTTTTTT.

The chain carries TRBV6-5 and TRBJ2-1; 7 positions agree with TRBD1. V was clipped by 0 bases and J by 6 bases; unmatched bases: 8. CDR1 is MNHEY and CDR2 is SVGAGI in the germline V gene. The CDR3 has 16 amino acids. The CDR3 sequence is CASSYSGRGLFNEQFF. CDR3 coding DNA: TGTGCCAGCAGTTACTCTGGCAGGGGGTTGTTCAATGAGCAGTTCTTC.

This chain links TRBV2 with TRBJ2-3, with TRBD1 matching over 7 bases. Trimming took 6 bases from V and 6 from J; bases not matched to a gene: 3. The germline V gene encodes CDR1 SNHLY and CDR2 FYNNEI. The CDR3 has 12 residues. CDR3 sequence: CASRTGSDTQYF. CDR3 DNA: TGTGCCAGCAGGACAGGGTCGGATACGCAGTATTTT.

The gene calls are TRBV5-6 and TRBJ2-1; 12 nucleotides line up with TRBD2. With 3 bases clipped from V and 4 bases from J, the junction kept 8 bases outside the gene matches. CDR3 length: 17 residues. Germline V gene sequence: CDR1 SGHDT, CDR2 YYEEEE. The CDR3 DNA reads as TGTGCCAGCAGCTCTATGGCGACTAGCGGGGGTTACAATGAGCAGTTCTTC. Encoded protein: CASSSMATSGGYNEQFF.

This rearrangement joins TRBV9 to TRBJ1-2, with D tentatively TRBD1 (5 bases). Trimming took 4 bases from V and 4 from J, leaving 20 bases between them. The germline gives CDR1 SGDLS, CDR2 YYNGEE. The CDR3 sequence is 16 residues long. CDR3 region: CASSPQSTTGTYGYTF. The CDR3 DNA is TGTGCCAGCAGCCCACAAAGCACTACAGGTACCTATGGCTACACCTTC.

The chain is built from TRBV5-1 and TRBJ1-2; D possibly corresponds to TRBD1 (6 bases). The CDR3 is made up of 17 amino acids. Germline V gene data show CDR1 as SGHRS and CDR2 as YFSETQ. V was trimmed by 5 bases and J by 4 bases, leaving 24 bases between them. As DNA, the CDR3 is TGCGCCAGCAGGCCTCCGTCCGATGGGGGCTGGGGCTATGGCTACACCTTC. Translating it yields CASRPPSDGGWGYGYTF.

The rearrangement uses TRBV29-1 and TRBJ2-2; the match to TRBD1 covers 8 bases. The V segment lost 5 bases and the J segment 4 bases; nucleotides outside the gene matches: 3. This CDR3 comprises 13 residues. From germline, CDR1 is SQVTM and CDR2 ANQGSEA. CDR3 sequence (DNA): TGCAGCGTTTACAGGGGGAGCACCGGGGAGCTGTTTTTT. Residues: CSVYRGSTGELFF.

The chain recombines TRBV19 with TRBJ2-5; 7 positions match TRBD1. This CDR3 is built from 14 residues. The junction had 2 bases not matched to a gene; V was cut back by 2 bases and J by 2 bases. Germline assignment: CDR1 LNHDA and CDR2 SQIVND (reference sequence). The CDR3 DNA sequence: TGTGCCAGTAGTATAAGGGGGCATCAAGAGACCCAGTACTTC. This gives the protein CASSIRGHQETQYF.

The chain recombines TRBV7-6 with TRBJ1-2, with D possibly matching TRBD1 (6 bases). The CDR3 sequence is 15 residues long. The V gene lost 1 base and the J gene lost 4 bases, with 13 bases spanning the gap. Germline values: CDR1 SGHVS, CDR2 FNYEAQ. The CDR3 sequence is CASSLDFRGSYGYTF. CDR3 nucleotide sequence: TGTGCCAGCAGCTTAGATTTCAGGGGAAGCTATGGCTACACCTTC.

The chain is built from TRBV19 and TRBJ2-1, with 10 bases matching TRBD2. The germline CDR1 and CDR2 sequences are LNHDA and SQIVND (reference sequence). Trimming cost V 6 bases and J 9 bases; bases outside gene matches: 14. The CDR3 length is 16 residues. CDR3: CASRLGGTSVGVEQFF. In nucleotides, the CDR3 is TGTGCCAGTAGATTAGGTGGGACTAGCGTTGGCGTTGAGCAGTTCTTC.

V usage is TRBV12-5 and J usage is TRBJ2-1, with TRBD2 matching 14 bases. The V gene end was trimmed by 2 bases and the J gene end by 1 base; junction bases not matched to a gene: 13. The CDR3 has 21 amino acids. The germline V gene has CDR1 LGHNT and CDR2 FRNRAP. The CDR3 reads CASGLSGTKGTSGSSYNEQFF. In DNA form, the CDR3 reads TGTGCTAGTGGTTTGTCGGGGACAAAAGGGACTAGCGGGAGTTCCTACAATGAGCAGTTCTTC. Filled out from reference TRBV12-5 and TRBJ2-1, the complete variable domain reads DARVTQTPRHKVTEMGQEVTMRCQPILGHNTVFWYRQTMMQGLELLAYFRNRAPLDDSGMPKDRFSAEMPDATLATLKIQPSEPRDSAVYFCASGLSGTKGTSGSSYNEQFFGPGTRLTVL.

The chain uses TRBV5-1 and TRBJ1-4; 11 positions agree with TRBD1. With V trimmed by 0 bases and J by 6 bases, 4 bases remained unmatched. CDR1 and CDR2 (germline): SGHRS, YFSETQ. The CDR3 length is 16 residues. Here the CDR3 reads CASSLDGTGGHEKLFF. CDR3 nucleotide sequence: TGCGCCAGCAGCTTGGATGGGACAGGGGGACATGAAAAACTGTTTTTT.

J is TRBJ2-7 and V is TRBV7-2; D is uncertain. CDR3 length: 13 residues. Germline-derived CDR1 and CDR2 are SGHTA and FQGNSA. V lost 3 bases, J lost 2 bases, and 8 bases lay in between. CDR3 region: CASSFDKPYEQYF. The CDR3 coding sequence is TGTGCCAGCAGCTTTGACAAGCCCTACGAGCAGTACTTC.

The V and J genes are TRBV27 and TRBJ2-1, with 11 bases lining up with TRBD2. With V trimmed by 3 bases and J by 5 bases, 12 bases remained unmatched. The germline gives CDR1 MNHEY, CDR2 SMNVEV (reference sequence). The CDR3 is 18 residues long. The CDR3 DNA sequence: TGTGCCAGCAGTTTCGGCTTTCTTAGCGGGAGGGCCGACAATGAGCAGTTCTTC. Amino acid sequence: CASSFGFLSGRADNEQFF.

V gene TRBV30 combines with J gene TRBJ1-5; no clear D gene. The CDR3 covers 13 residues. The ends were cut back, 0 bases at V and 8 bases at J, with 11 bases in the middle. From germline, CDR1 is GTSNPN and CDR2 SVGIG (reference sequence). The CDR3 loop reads CAWSVSGLEPQHF. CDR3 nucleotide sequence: TGTGCCTGGAGTGTTTCGGGATTAGAGCCCCAGCATTTT.

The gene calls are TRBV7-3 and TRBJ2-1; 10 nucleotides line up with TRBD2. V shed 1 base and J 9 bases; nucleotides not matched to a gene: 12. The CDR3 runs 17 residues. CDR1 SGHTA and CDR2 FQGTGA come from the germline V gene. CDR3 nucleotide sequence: TGTGCCAGCAGCTTAAATGGTGCTGCTAGCGGGAGCGGTGAGCAGTTCTTC. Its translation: CASSLNGAASGSGEQFF.

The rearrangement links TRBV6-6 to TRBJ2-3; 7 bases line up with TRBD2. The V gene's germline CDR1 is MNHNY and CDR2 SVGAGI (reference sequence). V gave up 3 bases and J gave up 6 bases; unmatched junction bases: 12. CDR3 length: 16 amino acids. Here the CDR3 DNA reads TGTGCCAGCAGTTATACGACTAGCCATCCCCTCGATACGCAGTATTTT. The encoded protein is CASSYTTSHPLDTQYF.

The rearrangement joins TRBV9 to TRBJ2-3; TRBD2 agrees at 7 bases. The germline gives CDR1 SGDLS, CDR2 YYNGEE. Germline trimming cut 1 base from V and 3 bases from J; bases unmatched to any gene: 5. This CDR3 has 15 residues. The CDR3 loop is CASSVSRTRTDTQYF. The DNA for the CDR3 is TGTGCCAGCAGCGTAAGTAGGACTAGGACAGATACGCAGTATTTT.

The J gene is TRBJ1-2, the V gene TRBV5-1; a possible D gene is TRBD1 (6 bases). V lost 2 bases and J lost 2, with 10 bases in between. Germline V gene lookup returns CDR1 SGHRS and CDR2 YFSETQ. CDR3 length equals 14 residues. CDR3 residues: CASSFYRENYGYTF. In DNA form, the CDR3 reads TGCGCCAGCAGCTTTTACAGGGAAAACTATGGCTACACCTTC.

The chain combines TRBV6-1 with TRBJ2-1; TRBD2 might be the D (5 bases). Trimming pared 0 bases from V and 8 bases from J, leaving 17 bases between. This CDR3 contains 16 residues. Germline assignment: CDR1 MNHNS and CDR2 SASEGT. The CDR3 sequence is CASSEAGWTARYEQFF. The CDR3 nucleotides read TGTGCCAGCAGTGAAGCCGGGTGGACTGCCCGCTATGAGCAGTTCTTC.

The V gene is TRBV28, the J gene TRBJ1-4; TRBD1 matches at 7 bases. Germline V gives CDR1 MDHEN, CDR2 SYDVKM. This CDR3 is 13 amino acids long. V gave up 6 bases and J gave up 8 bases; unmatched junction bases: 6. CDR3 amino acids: CASRRGLNEKLFF. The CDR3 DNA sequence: TGTGCCAGCAGGAGGGGGCTTAACGAAAAACTGTTTTTT.

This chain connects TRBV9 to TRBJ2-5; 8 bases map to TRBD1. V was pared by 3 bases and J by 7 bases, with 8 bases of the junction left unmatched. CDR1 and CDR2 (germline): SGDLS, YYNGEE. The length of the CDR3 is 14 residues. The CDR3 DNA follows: TGTGCCAGCAGCGAGGACGGAGGACAGGGGACCCAGTACTTC. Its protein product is CASSEDGGQGTQYF.

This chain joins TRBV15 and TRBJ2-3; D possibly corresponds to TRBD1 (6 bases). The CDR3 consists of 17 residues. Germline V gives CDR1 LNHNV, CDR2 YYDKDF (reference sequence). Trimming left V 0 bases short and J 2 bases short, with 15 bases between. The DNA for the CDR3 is TGTGCCACCAGCAGAGATGATGTGGGGGCGTACACAGATACGCAGTATTTT. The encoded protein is CATSRDDVGAYTDTQYF.

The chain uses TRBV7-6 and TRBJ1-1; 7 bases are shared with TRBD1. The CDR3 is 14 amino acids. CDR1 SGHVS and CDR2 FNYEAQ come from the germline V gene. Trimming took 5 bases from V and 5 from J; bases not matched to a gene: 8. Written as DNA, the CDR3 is TGTGCCAGCAGCCCGGACAGGCGGGGAACTGAAGCTTTCTTT. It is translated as CASSPDRRGTEAFF. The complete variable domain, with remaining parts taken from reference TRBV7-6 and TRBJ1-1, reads GAGVSQSPRYKVTKRGQDVALRCDPISGHVSLYWYRQALGQGPEFLTYFNYEAQQDKSGLPNDRFSAERPEGSISTLTIQRTEQRDSAMYRCASSPDRRGTEAFFGQGTRLTVV.

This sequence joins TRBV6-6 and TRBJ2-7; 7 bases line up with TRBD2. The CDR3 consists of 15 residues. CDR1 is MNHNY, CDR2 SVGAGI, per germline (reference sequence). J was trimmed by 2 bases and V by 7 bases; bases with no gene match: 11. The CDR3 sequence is CASTLSGAPPYEQYF. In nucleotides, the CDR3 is TGTGCCAGCACCCTAAGCGGGGCCCCACCCTACGAGCAGTACTTC.